The entry below describes one T cell receptor (beta chain). Its antigen is not identified. This sample was taken from a study of shared clonotypes between healthy human individuals. Overall study: A couple of women and three men aged 18 to 49 made up the donors.

Overall study results and limits: Lower generation probabilities were found for non-shared clonotypes than for those shared by all four donors. It was only blood that was sampled, and tissue repertoires likely differ.

The repertoire was sequenced with immunoSEQ multiplex PCR; TCRdb's copy has only in-frame clones and lacks some. The repertoire holds over 2 million clones, with about nine tenths as singletons. V lost 3 bases and J 4 bases, leaving 13 bases between the germline ends. Germline V gene lookup returns CDR1 SGHRS and CDR2 YFSETQ. CDR3 length: 14 residues. This rearrangement joins TRBV5-1 to TRBJ1-2; D gene unclear. The clonotype comes from a man aged 18 to 29 in good health. Some clones in this sample may be carry-over from other donors' samples. The sequenced sample consisted of naive CD4+ T cells from PBMCs. Subset here: CD45RA+ positively selected. The CDR3 loop reads CASSSSRVSYGYTF. CDR3 in DNA: TGCGCCAGCAGCTCCTCCCGGGTCAGCTATGGCTACACCTTC.